This T cell receptor beta chain is drawn from a study of CD8 T cells in Susac syndrome. Study-wide results and caveats: It was acknowledged by the study that relatively few individuals were included in its TCR sequencing and HLA analysis.

On this clonotype: Antigen specificity is unknown.

CD8+ and CD4+ T cells circulating in blood were sequenced for TCR beta. TEMRA cells were enriched by FACS, while CD8+ and CD4+ T cells were obtained through a negative isolation that was performed magnetically. RNA, at roughly 0.45 to 1 ug, was reverse transcribed with random hexamers. It was immunoSEQ multiplex PCR that amplified TCR beta CDR3 across 54 Vbeta and 13 Jbeta. TCRdb called the immunoSEQ multiplex PCR reads again in MiXCR, with one record for every CDR3 protein. Altogether 250,000 to 300,000 distinct CDR3 sequences are present, roughly 85% being singletons, with the ten largest covering over 0.1%. In germline, CDR1 is KGHSH, CDR2 LQKENI. Trimming stripped 6 bases from V and 1 base from J, with 14 bases between. CDR3 length: 15 residues.

Input material: CD8+ T cells from PBMCs. This rearrangement joins TRBV18 to TRBJ2-3; perhaps D is TRBD1 or TRBD2 (5 bases each). This clonotype was obtained from a human donor with multiple sclerosis. The CDR3 reads CASSPSGRRTDTQYF. In DNA form, the CDR3 reads TGTGCCAGCTCCCCGTCGGGACGACGCACAGATACGCAGTATTTT. Combining the CDR3 with reference TRBV18 and TRBJ2-3 gives the whole variable domain NAGVMQNPRHLVRRRGQEARLRCSPMKGHSHVYWYRQLPEEGLKFMVYLQKENIIDESGMPKERFSAEFPKEGPSILRIQQVVRGDSAAYFCASSPSGRRTDTQYFGPGTRLTVL.